This T cell receptor beta chain was obtained from a study of regulatory T cells in long-lasting Graves disease. This CDR3 comprises 13 residues. Germline lookup yields CDR1 DFQATT and CDR2 SNEGSKA (reference sequence). Unmatched junction bases numbered 4, after V lost 6 bases and J lost 4 bases. Arm-PCR of CDR3 regions and iRepertoire HTBI primers were the basis on which TCR beta libraries were built. One entry per CDR3 protein results from TCRdb running MiXCR on the multiplex PCR reads. The table lists 380,000 or so distinct CDR3 sequences, 15% to 20% of them singletons. This clonotype came up many times. Time point defined: newly diagnosed GD, antithyroid drugs for less than 3 months. Scientists built the TCR library using RNA that was extracted from PBMCs. The sample was also linked to a second study, of T cells in Graves' hyperthyroidism and ophthalmopathy.

The rearrangement joins TRBV20-1 to TRBJ2-7; 12 positions match TRBD2. This sequence was found in a woman aged 18-29 years with Graves disease. The sample consisted of peripheral blood mononuclear cells (PBMCs), taken at new diagnosis, from a patient treated with antithyroid drugs. CDR3: CSARTSGDYEQYF. The CDR3 region has the DNA TGCAGTGCCCGGACTAGCGGGGATTACGAGCAGTACTTC.